Sequencing of this T cell receptor beta chain was carried out in a study of T cell changes during pregnancy in multiple sclerosis. V lost 2 bases, J lost 2 bases, and 5 bases stayed unmatched. The CDR3 runs to 15 residues. In germline, CDR1 is SGHKS, CDR2 YYEKEE (reference sequence). Generated by immunoSEQ multiplex PCR, the TCRdb table keeps only in-frame clones and is missing some. In the table there are about 67,000 clones, around 90% of which are singletons. The sequencing used peripheral blood, collected in the first trimester of pregnancy. The chain combines TRBV5-5 with TRBJ2-3, with 7 nucleotides matching TRBD2. This sequence originates from a female donor in good health, enrolled as a control in a pregnancy study. CDR3 DNA sequence: TGTGCCAGCAGCTTCTCTGGGACTACCACAGATACGCAGTATTTT. Its protein is CASSFSGTTTDTQYF. Looking up the rest from reference TRBV5-5 and TRBJ2-3 gives the full variable domain: DAGVTQSPTHLIKTRGQQVTLRCSPISGHKSVSWYQQVLGQGPQFIFQYYEKEERGRGNFPDRFSARQFPNYSSELNVNALLLGDSALYLCASSFSGTTTDTQYFGPGTRLTVL.